This paragraph covers one T cell receptor beta chain sequence. This sample stems from a study of blood T cell repertoires in COVID-19. As for the study in general: The samples span acute and convalescent COVID-19 from the United States, Italy and Spain. Nucleic acid was either cDNA or gDNA, and it came from T cells, B-cell-depleted T cells, or PBMCs.

V was clipped by 3 bases and J by 0 bases, with 11 bases between them. The CDR3 is made up of 15 amino acids. CDR1 is LNHDA, CDR2 SQIVND, per germline (reference sequence). Profiling relied on immunoSEQ multiplex PCR, and the TCRdb table lists in-frame clones only, not all of them. The repertoire holds about 97,000 clones, with 75% to 95% as singletons. The specimen sequenced was peripheral blood. V and J are TRBV19 and TRBJ1-2; the D is unclear. The clonotype originates from a man in his 60s with acute or convalescent COVID-19. This CDR3 reads CASSMSPGTNYGYTF. DNA for the CDR3: TGTGCCAGTAGTATGTCCCCAGGAACTAACTATGGCTACACCTTC.